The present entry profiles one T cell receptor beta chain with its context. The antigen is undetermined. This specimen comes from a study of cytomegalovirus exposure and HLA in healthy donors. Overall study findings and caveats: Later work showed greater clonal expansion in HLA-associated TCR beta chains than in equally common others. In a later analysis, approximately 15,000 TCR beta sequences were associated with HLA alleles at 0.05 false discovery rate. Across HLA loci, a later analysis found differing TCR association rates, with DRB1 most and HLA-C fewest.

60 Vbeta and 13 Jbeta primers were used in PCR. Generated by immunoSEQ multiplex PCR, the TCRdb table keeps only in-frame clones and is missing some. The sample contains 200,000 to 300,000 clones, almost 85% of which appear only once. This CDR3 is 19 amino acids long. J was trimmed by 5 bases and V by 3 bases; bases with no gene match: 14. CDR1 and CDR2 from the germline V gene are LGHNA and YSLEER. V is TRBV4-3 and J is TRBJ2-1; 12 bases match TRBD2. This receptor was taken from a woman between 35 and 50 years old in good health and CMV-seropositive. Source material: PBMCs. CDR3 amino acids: CASSQIERLAGVANNEQFF. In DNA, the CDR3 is TGCGCCAGCAGCCAGATAGAGCGACTAGCGGGAGTGGCGAACAATGAGCAGTTCTTC.